The sequence of this T cell receptor beta chain was determined in a study of T cell responses to AZD1222 COVID-19 vaccine. General study findings and limits: Recipients of AZD1222 seropositive at baseline numbered only 6 or 7.

The germline V and J ends were trimmed by 0 bases and 2 bases, with 7 bases remaining between them. Germline CDR1 and CDR2: LNHNV and YYDKDF (reference sequence). CDR3 size: 14 residues. A remark on this clone: The target antigen is unknown.

TCRdb's copy holds only in-frame clones and misses some; the assay was immunoSEQ multiplex PCR. The table records roughly 150,000 clones, 91% of them present only once. Sample: peripheral blood, taken on day 0 of AZD1222 vaccination. This sequence was found in an adult in good health. The rearrangement joins TRBV15 to TRBJ1-2; no clear D gene. The CDR3 nucleotides are TGTGCCACCAGCAGAGAATCGGGAAACTATGGCTACACCTTC. This translates into CATSRESGNYGYTF.